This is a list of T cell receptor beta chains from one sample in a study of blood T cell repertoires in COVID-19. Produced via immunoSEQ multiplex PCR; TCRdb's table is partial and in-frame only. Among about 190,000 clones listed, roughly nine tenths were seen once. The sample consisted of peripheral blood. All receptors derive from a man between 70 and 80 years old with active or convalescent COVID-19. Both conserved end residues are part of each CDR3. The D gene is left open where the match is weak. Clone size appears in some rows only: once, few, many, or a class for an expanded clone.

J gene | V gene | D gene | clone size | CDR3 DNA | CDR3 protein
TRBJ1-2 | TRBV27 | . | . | TGTGCCAGCAGTACTCATCGAGGGCAACGGGGCTATGGCTACACCTTC | CASSTHRGQRGYGYTF
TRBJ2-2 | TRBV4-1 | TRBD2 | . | TGCGCCCGCAGCCACGGGGGGGGCAGGACCGGGGAGCTGTTTTTT | CARSHGGGRTGELFF
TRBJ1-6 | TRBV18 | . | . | TGTGCCAGCTCACCACGGGCGCGTTCACCCCTCCACTTT | CASSPRARSPLHF
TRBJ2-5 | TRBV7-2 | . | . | TGTGCCAGCAGCTTATGGGAGCAAGAGACCCAGTACTTC | CASSLWEQETQYF
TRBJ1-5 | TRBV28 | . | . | TGTGCCACCACTCATAGCAATCAGCCCCAGCATTTT | CATTHSNQPQHF
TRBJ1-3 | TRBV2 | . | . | TGTGCCAGCAGTGCGTCTGGAAACACCATATATTTT | CASSASGNTIYF
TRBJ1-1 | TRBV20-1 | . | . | TGCAGTGCTAGTCTTACAGGGAGACCTTATTATTTGGACACTGAAGCTTTCTTT | CSASLTGRPYYLDTEAFF
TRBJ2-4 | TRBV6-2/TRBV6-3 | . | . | TGTGCCAGCAGCTCAACAGGACCCGCTGCCAAAAACATTCAGTACTTC | CASSSTGPAAKNIQYF
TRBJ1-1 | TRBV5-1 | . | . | TGCGCCAGCAGCAATGGGCTGTCGGTGGGAGGGACTGAAGCTTTCTTT | CASSNGLSVGGTEAFF
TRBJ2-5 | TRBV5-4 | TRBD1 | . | TGTGCCAGCAGCCCGGTTGCAGGGGGCGCTGAGACCCAGTACTTC | CASSPVAGGAETQYF
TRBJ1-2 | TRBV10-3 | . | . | TGTGCCATCAGTGAGACAGGGTACTATGGCTACACCTTC | CAISETGYYGYTF
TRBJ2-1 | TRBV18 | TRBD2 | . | TGTGCCAGCTCACCACGGACTAGCGTGGGGAATGAGCAGTTCTTC | CASSPRTSVGNEQFF
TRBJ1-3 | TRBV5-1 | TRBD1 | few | TGCGCCAGCAGCTCCGGGACAGCCGGAAACACCATATATTTT | CASSSGTAGNTIYF
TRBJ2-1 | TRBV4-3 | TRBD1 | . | TGCGCCAGCAGCCTCAGAGCTCCGGGACAGGGATACAATGAGCAGTTCTTC | CASSLRAPGQGYNEQFF
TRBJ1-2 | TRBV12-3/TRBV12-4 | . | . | TGTGCCAGCAGTTTTGGCAGGGAAGGCTACACCTTC | CASSFGREGYTF
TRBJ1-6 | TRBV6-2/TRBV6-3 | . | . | TGTGCCAGCAGTCCCGGACAAGGCGGTAGTTCACCCCTCCACTTT | CASSPGQGGSSPLHF
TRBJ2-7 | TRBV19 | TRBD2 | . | TGTGCCAGTAGTATTCTAGCGGGAGGACTCTACGAGCAGTACTTC | CASSILAGGLYEQYF
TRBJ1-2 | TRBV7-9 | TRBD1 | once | TGTGCCAGCAGCTCCCCCGGGACAGGGGTCAACTATGGCTACACCTTC | CASSSPGTGVNYGYTF
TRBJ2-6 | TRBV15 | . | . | TGTGCCACCAGCCAAAGGTCGGGGAGTTTAAGGGCCAACGTCCTGACTTTC | CATSQRSGSLRANVLTF
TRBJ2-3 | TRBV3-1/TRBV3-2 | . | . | TGTGCCAGCAGCCAGGGGGGAGCTTGGGCAGATACGCAGTATTTT | CASSQGGAWADTQYF
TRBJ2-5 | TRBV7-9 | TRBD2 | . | TGTGCCAGCAGCTTTGCTAGCGGCCAAGAGACCCAGTACTTC | CASSFASGQETQYF
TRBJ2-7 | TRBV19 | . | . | TGTGCCAGTAGTTTCCAGGGAACCTACGAGCAGTACTTC | CASSFQGTYEQYF
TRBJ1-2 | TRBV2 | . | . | TGTGCCAGCAGTGAAGCGCTTCGGGGGGCAGATGGCTACACCTTC | CASSEALRGADGYTF
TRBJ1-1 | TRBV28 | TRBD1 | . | TGTGCCAGCAGAGAATGGACAGGGGGCGCTGGTGAAGCTTTCTTT | CASREWTGGAGEAFF
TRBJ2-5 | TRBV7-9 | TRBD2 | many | TGTGCCAGCAGCGCGGGACTAGCTTTAGAGACCCAGTACTTC | CASSAGLALETQYF
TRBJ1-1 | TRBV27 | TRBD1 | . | TGTGCCAGCAGTTTACAGGGGGCGCCGGCTGAAGCTTTCTTT | CASSLQGAPAEAFF
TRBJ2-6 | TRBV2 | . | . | TGTGCCAGCAGTCCCGGCGGAGGTCCGTCTGGGGCCAACGTCCTGACTTTC | CASSPGGGPSGANVLTF
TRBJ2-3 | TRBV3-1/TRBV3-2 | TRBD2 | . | TGTGCCAGCAGCCCGTTAGCGGGCCGGGGGGATACGCAGTATTTT | CASSPLAGRGDTQYF
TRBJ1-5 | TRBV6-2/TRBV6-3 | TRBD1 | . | TGTGCCAGCAGTTACACACAGGGGAGCAATCAGCCCCAGCATTTT | CASSYTQGSNQPQHF
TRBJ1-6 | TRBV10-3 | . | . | TGTGCCATCAGTGATGAGGTGAATTCACCCCTCCACTTT | CAISDEVNSPLHF
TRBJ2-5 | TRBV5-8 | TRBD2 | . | TGTGCCAGCAGCTTGGCCAGGCTAGCGGGGCAAGAGACCCAGTACTTC | CASSLARLAGQETQYF
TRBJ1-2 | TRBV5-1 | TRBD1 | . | TGCGCCAGCAGCTTGGGGACAGGGGGCGATGGCTACACCTTC | CASSLGTGGDGYTF
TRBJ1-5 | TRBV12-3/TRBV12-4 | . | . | TGTGCCAGCAGTTTGCGGGATAACCAGCCCCAGCATTTT | CASSLRDNQPQHF
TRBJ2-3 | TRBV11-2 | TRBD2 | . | TGTGCCAGCAGGAGGCTAGCGGGGGCAACTAGCACAGATACGCAGTATTTT | CASRRLAGATSTDTQYF
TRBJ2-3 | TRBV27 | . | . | TGTGCCAGCAAAGGGGGAGCGTCGGATACGCAGTATTTT | CASKGGASDTQYF
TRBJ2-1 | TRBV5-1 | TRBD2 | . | TGCGCCAGCACCGTTCGGGGCGGGAGGGGTGGTGAGCAGTTCTTC | CASTVRGGRGGEQFF
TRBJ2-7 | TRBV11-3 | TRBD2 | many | TGTGCCAGCAGCCCCACTAGCGCCACCGAGCAGTACTTC | CASSPTSATEQYF
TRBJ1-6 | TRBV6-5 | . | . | TGTGCCAGCAGTTACGAAAGGGGGAATTCACCCCTCCACTTT | CASSYERGNSPLHF
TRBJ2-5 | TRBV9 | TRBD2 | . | TGTGCCAGCAGCGCGGGACTAGCGGATTCAGGGGAGACCCAGTACTTC | CASSAGLADSGETQYF
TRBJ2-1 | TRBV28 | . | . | TGTGCCAGCCAATCGGGTCCGGCGCTGGCTGAGCAGTTCTTC | CASQSGPALAEQFF